The 4 T cell receptor beta chains below all came from one sample that was sequenced in a study of metastatic and nonmetastatic thyroid tumors. There were no patients who had received any treatment before thyroid surgery. With MiXCR, TCRdb called clones anew from the PCR reads. The table shows roughly 6,600 clones, with about a third occurring only once. Sequenced: adjacent normal tissue. These receptors all come from a female donor with papillary thyroid cancer or a benign thyroid nodule (not recorded which). Some clones in this sample may be carry-over from other donors' samples.

The J gene is TRBJ2-7, the V gene TRBV6-6; 8 bases agree with TRBD1. Germline assignment: CDR1 MNHNY and CDR2 SVGAGI (reference sequence). With V trimmed by 1 base and J by 5 bases, 7 bases remained unmatched. CDR3 length: 15 amino acids. The DNA of the CDR3 is TGTGCCAGCAGTTACTATTCAGGGGGCAAGAACGAGCAGTACTTC. Translation: CASSYYSGGKNEQYF.

This clone has only a few counts. The chain employs TRBV7-9 and TRBJ1-2, with D perhaps TRBD1 (5 bases). The CDR3 runs 11 residues. Germline assignment: CDR1 SEHNR and CDR2 FQNEAQ (reference sequence). CDR3 coding DNA: TGTGCTTCTAGGGGCCCCTATGGCTACACCTTC. Its translation is CASRGPYGYTF.

This clone was seen a handful of times. The chain has TRBV6-1 and TRBJ2-7; weak D call: TRBD2 (5 bases). The CDR3 extends over 15 amino acids. V was pared by 5 bases and J by 6 bases, with 20 bases between. Looked up from germline, CDR1 is MNHNS and CDR2 is SASEGT. This chain's CDR3 is CASSPNRESRSEQYF. The CDR3 DNA sequence: TGTGCCAGCAGTCCCAACCGGGAAAGTAGATCCGAGCAGTACTTC.

This clone was picked up a small number of times. This chain links TRBV2 with TRBJ2-7, with 7 nucleotides matching TRBD2. V shed 5 bases and J 1 base; nucleotides not matched to a gene: 2. The CDR3 is made up of 13 amino acids. From germline, CDR1 is SNHLY and CDR2 FYNNEI. The chain's CDR3 is CASSPGLSYEQYF. The CDR3 DNA sequence: TGTGCCAGCAGTCCGGGACTATCCTACGAGCAGTACTTC.